This TCR beta chain appears in the sequencing data of a study of shared clonotypes between healthy human individuals. Background on the study: A couple of female and a few male donors aged 18 to 49 were enrolled.

Sequencing used immunoSEQ multiplex PCR; TCRdb keeps in-frame clones, though not all of them. The sample contains about 1.1 million clones, about four fifths of which appear only once. This clone was detected only a few times. A CD45RA-negative memory subset and a CD45RA+ naive subset were separated from the CD4+ cells. The sequence was collected from a man between 18 and 35 years old in good health. Some clones in this sample may be carry-over from other donors' samples. Sequenced: memory CD4+ T cells from PBMCs. Subset reported: CD45RA-negative fraction.

As DNA, the CDR3 is TGTGCCAGCAGCTTGGGCCCAGGCAGGTCCTACGAGCAGTACTTC. Protein: CASSLGPGRSYEQYF. The V gene is TRBV5-6, the J gene TRBJ2-7, with D unclear. V lost 0 bases and J lost 1, with 11 bases in between. CDR3 length: 15 residues. Germline V gives CDR1 SGHDT, CDR2 YYEEEE.